The source of this TCR beta chain is a study of regulatory T cells in long-lasting Graves disease. Study-level background: Treatment with antithyroid drugs for over 5 years, together with positive TSH receptor antibodies, meant persistent Graves' disease.

The CDR3 contains 16 residues. V shed 2 bases, J shed 1 base, and the junction held 5 bases outside the gene matches. Germline V gene data show CDR1 as SGHNT and CDR2 as YENEEA. Arm-PCR of CDR3 regions and iRepertoire HTBI primers were the basis on which TCR beta libraries were built. TCRdb fed the multiplex PCR reads into MiXCR, producing one record per CDR3 protein. The table shows some 420,000 distinct CDR3 sequences, with roughly 23% occurring only once. With respect to this clonotype: Its antigen remains unidentified.

Study-level findings and limits: Favored usage of TRBV28, TRBJ1-2 and TRBJ2-5 was recorded in persistent disease. Reduced TCR diversity was observed in persistent Graves' patients versus newly diagnosed patients.

Time point described: persistent/refractory GD, antithyroid drugs over 5 years with positive TRAb. TCR sequences were obtained from RNA taken from PBMCs. The clonotype was recovered from a female donor with Graves disease. The sample here was peripheral blood mononuclear cells (PBMCs), taken when the disease was refractory, from a patient treated with antithyroid drugs. The V gene is TRBV11-3, the J gene TRBJ2-3; TRBD1 matches at 8 bases. In nucleotides, the CDR3 is TGTGCCAGCAGCTTAACCGGGACAGGTGGCACAGATACGCAGTATTTT. Translation: CASSLTGTGGTDTQYF.